The clone carrying this T cell receptor (beta chain) was picked up many times. Its target is unknown. In the library, individual cDNA molecules carried attached unique molecular identifiers. TCRdb ran MiXCR on the 5' RACE reads and lists one entry per CDR3 protein. The sample includes about 21,000 distinct CDR3 sequences, approximately 4.8% of them seen just once. The sample comes from a study of early T cells in non-severe SARS-CoV-2 infection. Across the whole study: Sequencing of unsorted whole blood was done on bulk RNA, leaving chains unpaired.

The CDR3 sequence is 14 residues long. The V and J ends lost 6 bases and 0 bases respectively, with 11 bases between them. Germline CDR1 SGHTA, CDR2 FQGNSA. Study-level points and caveats: VDJdb-based matching was biased toward anti-spike CD8 responses and missed private and CD4 specificities.

The source material was whole blood. This TCR derives from an adult who was a healthcare worker with PCR-confirmed SARS-CoV-2 infection or an uninfected control (not recorded which). V gene TRBV7-2 combines with J gene TRBJ1-1; TRBD1 might be the D (5 bases). The CDR3 sequence: CASSYGGVNTEAFF. Here the CDR3 DNA reads TGTGCCAGCAGTTACGGGGGAGTGAACACTGAAGCTTTCTTT.